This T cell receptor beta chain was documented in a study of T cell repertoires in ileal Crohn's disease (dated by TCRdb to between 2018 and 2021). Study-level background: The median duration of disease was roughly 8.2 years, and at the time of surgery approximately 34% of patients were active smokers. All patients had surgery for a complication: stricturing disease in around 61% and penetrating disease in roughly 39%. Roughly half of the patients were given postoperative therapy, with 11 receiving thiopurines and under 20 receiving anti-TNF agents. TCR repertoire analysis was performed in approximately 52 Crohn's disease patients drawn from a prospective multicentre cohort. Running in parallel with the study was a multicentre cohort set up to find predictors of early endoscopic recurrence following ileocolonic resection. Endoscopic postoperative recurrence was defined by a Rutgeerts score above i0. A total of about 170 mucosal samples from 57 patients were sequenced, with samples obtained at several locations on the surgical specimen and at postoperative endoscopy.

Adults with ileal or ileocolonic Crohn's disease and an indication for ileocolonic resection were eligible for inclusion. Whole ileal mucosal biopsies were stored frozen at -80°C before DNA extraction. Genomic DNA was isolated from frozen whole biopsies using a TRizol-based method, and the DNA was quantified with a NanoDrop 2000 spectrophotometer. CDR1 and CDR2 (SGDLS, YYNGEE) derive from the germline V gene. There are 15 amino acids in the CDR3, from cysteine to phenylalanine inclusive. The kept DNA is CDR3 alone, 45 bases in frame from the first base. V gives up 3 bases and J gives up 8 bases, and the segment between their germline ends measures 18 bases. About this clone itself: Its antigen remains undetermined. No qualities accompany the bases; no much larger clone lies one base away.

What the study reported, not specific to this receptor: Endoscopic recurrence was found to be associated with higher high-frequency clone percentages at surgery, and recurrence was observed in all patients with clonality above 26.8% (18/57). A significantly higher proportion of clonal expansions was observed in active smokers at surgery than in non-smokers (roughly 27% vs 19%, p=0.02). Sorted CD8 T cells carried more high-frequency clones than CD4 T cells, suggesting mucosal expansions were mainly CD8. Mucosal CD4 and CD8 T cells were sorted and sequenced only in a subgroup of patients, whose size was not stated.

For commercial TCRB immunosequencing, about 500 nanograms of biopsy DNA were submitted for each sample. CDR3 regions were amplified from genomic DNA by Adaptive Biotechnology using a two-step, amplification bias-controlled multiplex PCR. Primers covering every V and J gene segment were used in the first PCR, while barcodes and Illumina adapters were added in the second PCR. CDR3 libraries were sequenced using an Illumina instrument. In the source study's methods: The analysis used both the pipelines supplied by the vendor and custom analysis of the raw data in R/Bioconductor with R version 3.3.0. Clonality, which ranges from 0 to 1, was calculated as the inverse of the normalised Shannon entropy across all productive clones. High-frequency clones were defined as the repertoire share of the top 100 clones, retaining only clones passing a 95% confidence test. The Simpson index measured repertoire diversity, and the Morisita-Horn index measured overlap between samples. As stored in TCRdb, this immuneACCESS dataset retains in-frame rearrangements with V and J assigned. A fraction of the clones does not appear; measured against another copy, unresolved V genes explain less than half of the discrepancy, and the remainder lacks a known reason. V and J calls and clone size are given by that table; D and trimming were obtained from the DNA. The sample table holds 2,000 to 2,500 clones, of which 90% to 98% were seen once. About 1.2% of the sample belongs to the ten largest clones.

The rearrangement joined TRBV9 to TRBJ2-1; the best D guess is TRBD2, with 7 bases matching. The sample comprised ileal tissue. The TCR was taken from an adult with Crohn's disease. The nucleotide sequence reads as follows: TGTGCCAGCAGCGAGGGGGGGGCCCGGGTGCATGAGCAGTTCTTC. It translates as CASSEGGARVHEQFF.